Presented here are 8 T cell receptor beta chains from one specimen sequenced in a study of T cells in Graves' hyperthyroidism and ophthalmopathy. Authors of the study amplified TCR beta CDR3 regions from RNA transcripts. Initially, a first-round RT-PCR of the TCR CDR3 employed the HTBI primer set. TCRdb re-called the multiplex PCR reads through MiXCR, storing one row per CDR3 protein. The data show hundreds of thousands of distinct CDR3 sequences, with around 42% seen just once and 8.2% held by the top ten. Sample: peripheral blood or thyroid tissue (not recorded which). These receptors were obtained from a woman younger than 30 with Graves' hyperthyroidism.

The gene calls are TRBV2 and TRBJ2-7; D is unclear. V was trimmed by 5 bases and J by 9 bases, leaving 20 bases between them. This CDR3 spans 14 amino acids. Germline values: CDR1 SNHLY, CDR2 FYNNEI. The CDR3 region is CASSYPDGLGTQYF. In DNA form, the CDR3 reads TGTGCCAGCAGTTACCCGGACGGGCTCGGAACGCAGTACTTC.

This clonotype was seen more than once but under ten times. The chain links TRBV20-1 to TRBJ2-5, with 7 bases identical to TRBD1. Germline V gene data show CDR1 as DFQATT and CDR2 as SNEGSKA (reference sequence). After removal of 5 bases from V and 7 bases from J, the junction contained 19 bases not matched to a gene. The CDR3 length is 16 residues. CDR3 protein: CSAQLPTGARHGTQYF. In nucleotides, the CDR3 is TGCAGTGCTCAACTTCCTACAGGGGCTAGACACGGGACCCAGTACTTC.

The V call is TRBV7-2, the J call TRBJ1-6, with 10 bases identical to TRBD1. From germline, CDR1 is SGHTA and CDR2 FQGNSA. J lost 9 bases, V lost 7 bases, and 12 bases had no gene match. The CDR3 is 16 residues long. The CDR3 DNA reads TGTGCCAGCAAGCCCCGGGACAGGGGTTTGCGTTCACCCCTCCACTTT. The encoded protein is CASKPRDRGLRSPLHF.

The J gene is TRBJ1-5, the V gene TRBV25-1, with 8 nucleotides matching TRBD1. V was pared by 9 bases and J by 7 bases, with 11 bases of the junction left unmatched. The CDR3 loop spans 14 amino acids. The germline V gene has CDR1 MGHDK and CDR2 SYGVNS. The CDR3 nucleotides read TGTGCCAGTAATGATGGACAGGGAATCCAGCCCCAGCATTTT. Its translation: CASNDGQGIQPQHF.

The chain combines TRBV9 with TRBJ1-3; perhaps TRBD1 as D (5 bases). Per germline, CDR1 SGDLS and CDR2 YYNGEE. The germline V and J ends were trimmed by 3 bases and 7 bases, with 14 bases remaining between them. The CDR3 runs 14 residues. The CDR3 here is CASSGTIRGNTIYF. The CDR3 DNA follows: TGTGCCAGCAGCGGAACCATTCGGGGCAACACCATATATTTT.

The chain carries TRBV11-2 and TRBJ1-2; 9 nucleotides agree with TRBD1. The CDR3 spans 14 residues. Germline V gene sequence: CDR1 SGHAT, CDR2 FQNNGV. The V and J ends lost 0 bases and 5 bases, in that order; junction bases with no gene match: 1. CDR3 protein: CASSLEGTGYGYTF. The CDR3 DNA reads as TGTGCCAGCAGCTTAGAAGGGACAGGGTATGGCTACACCTTC.

With regard to this clonotype: One end of the junction is discordant with germline, which a read error may explain. The chain couples TRBV10-3 to TRBJ1-6; 7 bases align to TRBD1. Germline V gives CDR1 ENHRY, CDR2 SYGVKD. The CDR3 spans 16 residues. The CDR3 coding sequence is TGTGCCAGCAGTTTAAGGCAGGGGGTAAATGGATCACCCCTCCACTTT. Amino acids: CASSLRQGVNGSPLHF.

This clonotype was detected a few times. This chain links TRBV15 with TRBJ2-3; D is uncertain. The CDR3 extends over 13 amino acids. V lost 0 bases to trimming and J lost 6 bases, with 7 bases between them. The germline V gene encodes CDR1 LNHNV and CDR2 YYDKDF (reference sequence). The chain's CDR3 is CATSRDPPDTQYF. For the CDR3, the DNA is TGTGCCACCAGCAGAGACCCCCCCGATACGCAGTATTTT.